Below are 5 T cell receptor beta chains sequenced from a single sample in a study of blood T cell repertoires in COVID-19. Clones were read by immunoSEQ multiplex PCR, and TCRdb kept only the in-frame ones, dropping some. The profile shows approximately 160,000 clones, around four fifths of them singletons. The sequencing sample was made of PBMCs or T cells enriched from blood (not recorded which). Source of these receptors: a woman aged 45-65 years who had recovered from COVID-19.

The chain joins TRBV24-1 to TRBJ2-2; 8 bases are shared with TRBD1. Germline V gives CDR1 KGHDR, CDR2 SFDVKD. V lost 4 bases and J lost 6; bases outside the gene matches: 6. This CDR3 comprises 15 residues. The CDR3 region is CATSEPDREAGELFF. CDR3 in DNA: TGTGCCACCAGTGAACCGGACAGGGAAGCCGGGGAGCTGTTTTTT.

CDR3 nucleotide sequence: TGCGCCAGCAGCCAGACAGGGACCCCAGATACGCAGTATTTT. It translates to CASSQTGTPDTQYF. The chain recombines TRBV4-1 with TRBJ2-3; 7 nucleotides match TRBD1. The trim removed 3 bases at V and 4 bases at J, leaving 4 bases unmatched. The CDR3 sequence is 14 residues long. The germline V gene encodes CDR1 MGHRA and CDR2 YSYEKL.

This chain uses TRBV2 with TRBJ2-1, with D possibly matching TRBD2 (6 bases). This CDR3 is 15 amino acids long. V gave up 4 bases and J gave up 4 bases, with 14 bases separating them. Germline CDR1 is SNHLY and CDR2 is FYNNEI. The CDR3 bases are TGTGCCAGCAGTGTGTCCGGGACTGGATACAATGAGCAGTTCTTC. As protein: CASSVSGTGYNEQFF.

The chain employs TRBV6-5 and TRBJ1-1; possible D gene TRBD1, 5 bases. The CDR3 runs 14 residues. Germline V gene sequence: CDR1 MNHEY, CDR2 SVGAGI. Deletions cut 7 bases from V and 0 bases from J, with 12 bases between. CDR3 region: CASKSQALNTEAFF. CDR3 in DNA: TGTGCCAGCAAGTCACAGGCACTGAACACTGAAGCTTTCTTT.

The V and J genes are TRBV2 and TRBJ1-5; TRBD1 matches at 7 bases. Looked up from germline, CDR1 is SNHLY and CDR2 is FYNNEI. V trimming: 7 bases; J trimming: 6 bases; junction bases outside the gene matches: 9. The CDR3 runs 14 residues. The chain's CDR3 is CASTAEGGGQPQHF. DNA for the CDR3: TGTGCCAGCACCGCCGAAGGGGGCGGTCAGCCCCAGCATTTT.